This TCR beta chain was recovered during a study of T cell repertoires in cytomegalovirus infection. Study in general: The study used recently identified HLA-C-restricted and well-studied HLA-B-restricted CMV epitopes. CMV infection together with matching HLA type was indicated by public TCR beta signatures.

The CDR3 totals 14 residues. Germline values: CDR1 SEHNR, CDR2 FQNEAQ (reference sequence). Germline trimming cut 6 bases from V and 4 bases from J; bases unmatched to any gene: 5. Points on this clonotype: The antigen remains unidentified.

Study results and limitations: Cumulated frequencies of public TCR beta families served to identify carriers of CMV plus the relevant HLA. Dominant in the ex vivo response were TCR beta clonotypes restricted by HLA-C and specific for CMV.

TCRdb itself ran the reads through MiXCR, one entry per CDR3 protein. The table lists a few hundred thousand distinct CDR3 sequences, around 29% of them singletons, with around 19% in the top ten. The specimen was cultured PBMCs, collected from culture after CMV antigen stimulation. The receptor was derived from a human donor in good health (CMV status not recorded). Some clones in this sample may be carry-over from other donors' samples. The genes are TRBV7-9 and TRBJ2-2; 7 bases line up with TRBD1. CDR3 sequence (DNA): TGTGCCAGCAGTGGACAGGCGTCCACCGGGGAGCTGTTTTTT. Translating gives CASSGQASTGELFF.